Described below is a single TCR beta chain sequence and its context. Its antigen is as yet unknown. The sample originates from a study of cytomegalovirus exposure and HLA in healthy donors. Findings of the study overall: With further analysis later on, most CMV-associated TCR beta chains appeared HLA-restricted. The study flagged around 160 TCR beta chains as cytomegalovirus-associated. In an earlier analysis, about 87% or about 30%: the productive usage of most TCR beta V segments. Immune exposure data for these donors was limited to CMV serostatus.

This CDR3 contains 14 residues. CDR1 is SEHNR, CDR2 FQNEAQ, per germline (reference sequence). Trimming at V came to 5 bases and at J to 6 bases, leaving 5 bases not matched to a gene. PCR employed 60 Vbeta and 13 Jbeta primers. Repertoires were generated with immunoSEQ multiplex PCR, while TCRdb's copy carries only in-frame clones and drops some. The data show about 140,000 clones, over 75% seen once. This clonotype was obtained from a man in his forties or fifties in good health and CMV-seronegative. The chain recombines TRBV7-9 with TRBJ2-2, with 8 bases lining up with TRBD1. The sequenced sample consisted of PBMCs. The CDR3 nucleotides read TGTGCCAGCAGCAGGACAGGGAGGTCCGGGGAGCTGTTTTTT. Translation gives CASSRTGRSGELFF.